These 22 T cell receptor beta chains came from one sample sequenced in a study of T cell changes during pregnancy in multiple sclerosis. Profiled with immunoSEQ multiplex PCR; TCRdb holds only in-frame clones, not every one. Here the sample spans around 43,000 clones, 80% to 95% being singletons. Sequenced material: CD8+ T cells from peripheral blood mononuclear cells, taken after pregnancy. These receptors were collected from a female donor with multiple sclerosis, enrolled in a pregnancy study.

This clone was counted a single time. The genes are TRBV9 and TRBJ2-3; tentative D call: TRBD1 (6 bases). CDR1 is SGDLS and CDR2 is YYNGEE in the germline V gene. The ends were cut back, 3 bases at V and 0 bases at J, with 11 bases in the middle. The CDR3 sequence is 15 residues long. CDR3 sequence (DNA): TGTGCCAGCAGCGAGGGGACAACTAGCACAGATACGCAGTATTTT. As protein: CASSEGTTSTDTQYF.

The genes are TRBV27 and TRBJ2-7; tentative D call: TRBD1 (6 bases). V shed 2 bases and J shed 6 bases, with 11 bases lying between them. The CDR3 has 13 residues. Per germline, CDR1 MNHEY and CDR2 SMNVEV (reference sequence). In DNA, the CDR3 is TGTGCCAGCAGTTTAACGTTGACAGGCGAGCAGTACTTC. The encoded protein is CASSLTLTGEQYF.

For the CDR3, the DNA is TGTGCCAGCAGTTACGGACTAGCGGACGAGCAGTACTTC. This sequence encodes CASSYGLADEQYF. This chain uses TRBV6-5 with TRBJ2-7, with TRBD2 matching over 10 bases. This CDR3 region has 13 residues. V shed 2 bases, J shed 5 bases, and the junction held 0 bases outside the gene matches. Per germline, CDR1 MNHEY and CDR2 SVGAGI.

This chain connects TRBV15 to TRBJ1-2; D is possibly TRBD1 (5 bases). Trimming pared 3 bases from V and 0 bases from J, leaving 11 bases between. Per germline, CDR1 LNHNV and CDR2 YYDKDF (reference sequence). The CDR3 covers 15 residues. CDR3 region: CATSSPLQANYGYTF. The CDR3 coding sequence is TGTGCCACCAGCAGTCCGCTACAGGCTAACTATGGCTACACCTTC. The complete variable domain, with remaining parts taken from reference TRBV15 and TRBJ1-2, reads DAMVIQNPRYQVTQFGKPVTLSCSQTLNHNVMYWYQQKSSQAPKLLFHYYDKDFNNEADTPDNFQSRRPNTSFCFLDIRSPGLGDTAMYLCATSSPLQANYGYTFGSGTRLTVV.

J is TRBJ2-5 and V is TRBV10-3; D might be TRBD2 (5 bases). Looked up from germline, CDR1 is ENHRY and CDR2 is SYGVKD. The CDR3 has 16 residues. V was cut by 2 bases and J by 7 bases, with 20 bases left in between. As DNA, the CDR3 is TGTGCCATCAGTGAGGCTCGGGAAGAAGGAGTTTGGACCCAGTACTTC. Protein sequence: CAISEAREEGVWTQYF.

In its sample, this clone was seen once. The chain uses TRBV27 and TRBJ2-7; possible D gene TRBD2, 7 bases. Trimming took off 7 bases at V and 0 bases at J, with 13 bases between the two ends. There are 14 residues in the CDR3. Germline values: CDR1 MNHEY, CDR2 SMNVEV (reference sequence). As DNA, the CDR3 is TGTGCCAGCACCACGAGGGGGGGCTCCTACGAGCAGTACTTC. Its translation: CASTTRGGSYEQYF.

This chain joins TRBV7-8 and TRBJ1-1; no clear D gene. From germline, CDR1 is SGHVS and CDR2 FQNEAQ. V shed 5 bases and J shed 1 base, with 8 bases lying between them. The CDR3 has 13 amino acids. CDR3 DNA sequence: TGTGCCAGCAGCATAGGGCCGAACACTGAAGCTTTCTTT. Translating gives CASSIGPNTEAFF.

CDR3 protein: CASSPPQKNIQYF. The CDR3 nucleotides are TGTGCCAGCTCACCACCTCAAAAAAACATTCAGTACTTC. V and J are TRBV18 and TRBJ2-4, with no clear D. Trimming pared 0 bases from V and 4 bases from J, leaving 4 bases between. Looked up from germline, CDR1 is KGHSH and CDR2 is LQKENI. The CDR3 is made up of 13 amino acids.

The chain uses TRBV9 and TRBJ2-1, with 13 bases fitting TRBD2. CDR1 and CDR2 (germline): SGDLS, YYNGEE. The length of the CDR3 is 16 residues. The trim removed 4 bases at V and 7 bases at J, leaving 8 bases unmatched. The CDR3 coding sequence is TGTGCCAGCAGCCTCGGACTAGCGGGGGCCCTGAATGAGCAGTTCTTC. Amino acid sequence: CASSLGLAGALNEQFF.

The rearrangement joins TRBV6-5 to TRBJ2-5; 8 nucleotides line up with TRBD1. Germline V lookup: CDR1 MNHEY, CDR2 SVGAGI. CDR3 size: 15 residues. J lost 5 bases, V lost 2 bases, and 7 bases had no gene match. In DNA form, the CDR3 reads TGTGCCAGCAGTTACGGAGTTCAGGGGGCTGAGACCCAGTACTTC. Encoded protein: CASSYGVQGAETQYF.

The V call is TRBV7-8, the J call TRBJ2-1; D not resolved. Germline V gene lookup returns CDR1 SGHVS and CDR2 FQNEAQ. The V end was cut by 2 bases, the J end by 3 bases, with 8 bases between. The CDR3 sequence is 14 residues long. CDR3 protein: CASSLREIYNEQFF. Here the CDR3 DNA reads TGTGCCAGCAGCTTACGAGAGATCTACAATGAGCAGTTCTTC.

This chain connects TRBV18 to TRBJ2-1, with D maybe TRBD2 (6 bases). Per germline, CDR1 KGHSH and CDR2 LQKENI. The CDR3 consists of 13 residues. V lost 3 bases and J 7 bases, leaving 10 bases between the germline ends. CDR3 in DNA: TGTGCCAGCTCACCGCCGGGGGTGAATGAGCAGTTCTTC. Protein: CASSPPGVNEQFF.

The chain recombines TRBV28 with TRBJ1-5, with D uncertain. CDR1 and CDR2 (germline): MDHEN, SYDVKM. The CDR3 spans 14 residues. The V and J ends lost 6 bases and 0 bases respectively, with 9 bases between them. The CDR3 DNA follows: TGTGCCAGCAGACTAGGTTATAGCAATCAGCCCCAGCATTTT. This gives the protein CASRLGYSNQPQHF.

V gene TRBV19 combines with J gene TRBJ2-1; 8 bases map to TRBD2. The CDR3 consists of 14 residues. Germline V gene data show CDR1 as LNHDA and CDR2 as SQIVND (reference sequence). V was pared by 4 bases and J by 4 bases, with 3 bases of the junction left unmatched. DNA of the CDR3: TGTGCCAGTAGTAATAGCGGGAATTACAATGAGCAGTTCTTC. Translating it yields CASSNSGNYNEQFF.

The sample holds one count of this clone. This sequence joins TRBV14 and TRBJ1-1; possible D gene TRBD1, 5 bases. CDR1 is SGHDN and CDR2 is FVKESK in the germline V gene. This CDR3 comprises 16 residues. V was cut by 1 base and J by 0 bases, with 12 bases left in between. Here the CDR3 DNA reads TGTGCCAGCAGCCAAGGCAGGGAAGGCATGAACACTGAAGCTTTCTTT. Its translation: CASSQGREGMNTEAFF.

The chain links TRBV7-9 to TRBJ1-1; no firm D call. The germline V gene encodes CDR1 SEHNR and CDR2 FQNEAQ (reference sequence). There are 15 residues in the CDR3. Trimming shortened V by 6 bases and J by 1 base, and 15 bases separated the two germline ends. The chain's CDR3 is CASRRDIGGNTEAFF. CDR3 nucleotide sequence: TGTGCCAGCAGACGAGATATAGGAGGGAACACTGAAGCTTTCTTT.

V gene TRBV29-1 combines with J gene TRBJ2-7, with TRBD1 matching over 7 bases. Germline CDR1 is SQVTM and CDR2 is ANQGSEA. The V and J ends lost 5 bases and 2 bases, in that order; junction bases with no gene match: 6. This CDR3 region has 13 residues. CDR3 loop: CSVSSGQTYEQYF. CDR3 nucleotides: TGCAGCGTTTCTTCGGGACAGACCTACGAGCAGTACTTC.

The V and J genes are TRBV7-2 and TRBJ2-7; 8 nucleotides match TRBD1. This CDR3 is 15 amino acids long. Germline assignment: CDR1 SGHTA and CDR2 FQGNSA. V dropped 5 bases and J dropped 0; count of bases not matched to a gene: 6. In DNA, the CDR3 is TGTGCCAGCAGCCCGTACAGGGGGAGCTCCTACGAGCAGTACTTC. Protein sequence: CASSPYRGSSYEQYF.

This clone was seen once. The CDR3 reads CASSPNQGNYGYTF. The CDR3 DNA is TGTGCCAGCAGCCCTAATCAGGGGAACTATGGCTACACCTTC. V and J are TRBV11-2 and TRBJ1-2; maybe TRBD1 (6 bases). CDR1 and CDR2 from the germline V gene are SGHAT and FQNNGV. The CDR3 has 14 amino acids. Deletions cut 5 bases from V and 2 bases from J, with 12 bases between.

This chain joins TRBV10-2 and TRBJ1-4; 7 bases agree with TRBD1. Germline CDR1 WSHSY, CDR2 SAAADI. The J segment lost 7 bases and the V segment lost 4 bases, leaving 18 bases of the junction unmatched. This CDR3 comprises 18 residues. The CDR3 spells CASSAPTGASTQVEKLFF. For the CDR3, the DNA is TGCGCCAGCAGTGCCCCTACAGGGGCATCGACCCAGGTTGAAAAACTGTTTTTT.

CDR3 nucleotides: TGTGCCAGCAGCTTCCGGGACAGGGCAAACACTGAAGCTTTCTTT. Translating gives CASSFRDRANTEAFF. The chain links TRBV5-4 to TRBJ1-1; 9 positions match TRBD1. Germline CDR1 reads SGHNT; CDR2 reads YYREEE (reference sequence). The CDR3 runs 15 residues. The ends lost 2 bases at V and 2 bases at J; junction bases unmatched: 4.

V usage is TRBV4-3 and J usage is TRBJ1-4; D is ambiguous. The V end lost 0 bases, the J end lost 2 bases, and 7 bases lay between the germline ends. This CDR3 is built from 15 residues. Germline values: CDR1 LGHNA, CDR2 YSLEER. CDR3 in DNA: TGCGCCAGCAGCCAAGAGCAGGCTACTAATGAAAAACTGTTTTTT. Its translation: CASSQEQATNEKLFF.